A single sample gave rise to the 23 T cell receptor beta chains below, sequenced in a study of a mutant IDH1 vaccine in newly diagnosed glioma. Produced via immunoSEQ multiplex PCR; TCRdb's table is partial and in-frame only. Among approximately 36,000 clones, roughly 90% were seen once, and the ten largest hold roughly 18%. Stated time point: baseline, week 1 (first vaccination visit). This sample's treatment: pre-vaccination baseline after standard-of-care therapy. Sample: PBMCs, taken from a glioma patient treated with radiotherapy, temozolomide or both. Receptor source: a man aged 18 to 30 with glioma.

This rearrangement joins TRBV28 to TRBJ1-5; D is unclear. Trimming removed 10 bases from V and 11 bases from J, with 15 bases in between. The CDR3 length is 11 residues. Germline lookup yields CDR1 MDHEN and CDR2 SYDVKM. The CDR3 DNA reads as TGTGCCACTCTTTTCGGGGAGGCCCAGCATTTT. Protein sequence: CATLFGEAQHF.

The chain is built from TRBV4-1 and TRBJ2-7; tentative D call: TRBD2 (6 bases). Trimming removed 8 bases from V and 3 bases from J, with 14 bases in between. The length of the CDR3 is 13 residues. CDR1 and CDR2 from the germline V gene are MGHRA and YSYEKL. The CDR3 coding sequence is TGCGCCAGCGCGCCCCCGACTAGCTACGAGCAGTACTTC. Encoded protein: CASAPPTSYEQYF.

The rearrangement uses TRBV5-1 and TRBJ2-1; D call uncertain. Germline V gives CDR1 SGHRS, CDR2 YFSETQ. V was pared by 5 bases and J by 5 bases, with 14 bases between. This CDR3 has 14 amino acids. CDR3 protein: CASRLIKGNNEQFF. The CDR3 DNA reads TGCGCCAGCAGATTAATTAAGGGCAACAATGAGCAGTTCTTC.

The chain has TRBV6-5 and TRBJ2-2; D gene unclear. The germline CDR1 and CDR2 sequences are MNHEY and SVGAGI. V was clipped by 6 bases and J by 5 bases, with 7 bases between them. The CDR3 consists of 12 residues. The CDR3, as DNA: TGTGCCAGCAGGCCAAGTACCGGGGAGCTGTTTTTT. The encoded protein is CASRPSTGELFF.

This chain uses TRBV7-9 with TRBJ1-5; perhaps TRBD1 as D (5 bases). The V gene lost 5 bases and the J gene lost 5 bases, with 10 bases spanning the gap. This CDR3 comprises 13 residues. CDR1 is SEHNR and CDR2 is FQNEAQ in the germline V gene (reference sequence). The CDR3 nucleotides are TGTGCCAGCAGCCTTGACAGTTATCAGCCCCAGCATTTT. This translates into CASSLDSYQPQHF.

The CDR3 DNA reads TGTGCCAGCAGCCACGGACTAGCCGACACCTACGAGCAGTACTTC. Protein sequence: CASSHGLADTYEQYF. This chain uses TRBV5-4 with TRBJ2-7, with TRBD2 matching over 8 bases. The CDR3 length is 15 residues. After removal of 4 bases from V and 2 bases from J, the junction contained 8 bases not matched to a gene. Germline assignment: CDR1 SGHNT and CDR2 YYREEE (reference sequence). The full variable domain, completed using reference TRBV5-4 and TRBJ2-7, is ETGVTQSPTHLIKTRGQQVTLRCSSQSGHNTVSWYQQALGQGPQFIFQYYREEENGRGNFPPRFSGLQFPNYSSELNVNALELDDSALYLCASSHGLADTYEQYFGPGTRLTVT.

This clone is a singleton in its sample. V gene TRBV9 combines with J gene TRBJ2-2, with 8 bases aligning to TRBD2. The J segment lost 9 bases and the V segment lost 3 bases, leaving 19 bases of the junction unmatched. CDR3 size: 18 residues. CDR1 is SGDLS and CDR2 is YYNGEE in the germline V gene. CDR3 region: CASSAVLFREGPPRELFF. CDR3 coding DNA: TGTGCCAGCAGCGCCGTCCTCTTCCGGGAGGGCCCCCCCCGGGAGCTGTTTTTT.

The chain recombines TRBV4-2 with TRBJ2-7; D unresolved. Germline lookup yields CDR1 LGHNA and CDR2 YNFKEQ. This CDR3 spans 15 amino acids. The V and J ends lost 3 bases and 5 bases respectively, with 17 bases between them. CDR3 in DNA: TGTGCCAGCAGCCACCCAGGATCCCACAGCCACGAGCAGTACTTC. This codes for CASSHPGSHSHEQYF.

This chain joins TRBV18 and TRBJ2-2, with no clear D. Germline V CDR1 and CDR2: KGHSH, LQKENI. With 2 bases removed from V and 9 bases from J, the gap between germline ends came to 7 bases. The CDR3 loop spans 12 amino acids. DNA for the CDR3: TGTGCCAGCTCACCATCTGGATGGGAGCTGTTTTTT. Amino acids: CASSPSGWELFF. Filled out from reference TRBV18 and TRBJ2-2, the complete variable domain reads NAGVMQNPRHLVRRRGQEARLRCSPMKGHSHVYWYRQLPEEGLKFMVYLQKENIIDESGMPKERFSAEFPKEGPSILRIQQVVRGDSAAYFCASSPSGWELFFGEGSRLTVL.

The chain combines TRBV19 with TRBJ2-6, with D unresolved. Trimming took 4 bases from V and 0 from J, leaving 13 bases between them. The V gene's germline CDR1 is LNHDA and CDR2 SQIVND (reference sequence). This CDR3 comprises 17 residues. The CDR3 bases are TGTGCCAGTAGTAGTTTTTGGCAGCGCTCTGGGGCCAACGTCCTGACTTTC. Translating it yields CASSSFWQRSGANVLTF.

This clone is a singleton in its sample. V gene TRBV5-1 combines with J gene TRBJ2-3; D is undetermined. The CDR3 has 14 amino acids. Germline CDR1 is SGHRS and CDR2 is YFSETQ. V was shortened by 3 bases and J by 6 bases, with 14 bases between the two germline ends. CDR3 DNA sequence: TGCGCCAGCAGCTCAGGACCTTTATCGGATACGCAGTATTTT. This translates into CASSSGPLSDTQYF.

The chain links TRBV5-1 to TRBJ2-7, with TRBD1 identical over 9 bases. Germline trimming cut 4 bases from V and 2 bases from J; bases unmatched to any gene: 4. This CDR3 is built from 14 residues. Germline V gives CDR1 SGHRS, CDR2 YFSETQ. In DNA, the CDR3 is TGCGCCAGCAGCGTAGGGACAGGGCCCTACGAGCAGTACTTC. Amino acids: CASSVGTGPYEQYF. The complete variable domain, with remaining parts taken from reference TRBV5-1 and TRBJ2-7, reads KAGVTQTPRYLIKTRGQQVTLSCSPISGHRSVSWYQQTPGQGLQFLFEYFSETQRNKGNFPGRFSGRQFSNSRSEMNVSTLELGDSALYLCASSVGTGPYEQYFGPGTRLTVT.

Here the CDR3 reads CASSEDGRMNTEAFF. The CDR3 coding sequence is TGTGCCAGCAGTGAAGACGGCCGCATGAACACTGAAGCTTTCTTT. V gene TRBV6-1 combines with J gene TRBJ1-1; D call uncertain. From germline, CDR1 is MNHNS and CDR2 SASEGT. With 1 base removed from V and 0 bases from J, the gap between germline ends came to 9 bases. The CDR3 has 15 residues.

The rearrangement links TRBV25-1 to TRBJ1-4; 8 bases map to TRBD1. The germline gives CDR1 MGHDK, CDR2 SYGVNS. The V segment lost 4 bases and the J segment 0 bases; nucleotides outside the gene matches: 4. This CDR3 has 16 residues. The CDR3 coding sequence is TGTGCCAGCAGTGGCGGACAGGGATCAACTAATGAAAAACTGTTTTTT. Amino acids: CASSGGQGSTNEKLFF.

The chain carries TRBV27 and TRBJ2-3; perhaps TRBD1 as D (6 bases). The length of the CDR3 is 15 residues. Between the trimmed V and J ends, which lost 5 bases and 0 bases, there was a span of 12 bases. Germline lookup yields CDR1 MNHEY and CDR2 SMNVEV (reference sequence). CDR3 protein: CASSPWDTSTDTQYF. CDR3 nucleotide sequence: TGTGCCAGCAGTCCCTGGGACACTAGCACAGATACGCAGTATTTT.

The rearrangement links TRBV6-5 to TRBJ2-5; TRBD2 is a possible D gene (5 bases). With 0 bases removed from V and 5 bases from J, the gap between germline ends came to 7 bases. Germline values: CDR1 MNHEY, CDR2 SVGAGI. CDR3 length: 13 amino acids. The CDR3 protein is CASSYSRAETQYF. The DNA for the CDR3 is TGTGCCAGCAGTTACTCGCGGGCGGAGACCCAGTACTTC.

This chain joins TRBV30 and TRBJ2-7; 11 bases fit TRBD2. Germline V gene data show CDR1 as GTSNPN and CDR2 as SVGIG (reference sequence). The CDR3 extends over 15 amino acids. Losses at the gene ends were 3 bases for V and 4 bases for J; bases not matched to a gene: 8. For the CDR3, the DNA is TGTGCCTGGAGACCCCCGGGACTAGCGGCTTACGAGCAGTACTTC. It codes for CAWRPPGLAAYEQYF.

This chain connects TRBV6-5 to TRBJ1-4; 9 bases are a match to TRBD1. The CDR3 is 13 amino acids. V trimming: 3 bases; J trimming: 10 bases; junction bases outside the gene matches: 3. The V gene's germline CDR1 is MNHEY and CDR2 SVGAGI. CDR3 sequence (DNA): TGTGCCAGCAGTTATGACAGGGGGGGAAAACTGTTTTTT. Translation: CASSYDRGGKLFF.

V gene TRBV29-1 combines with J gene TRBJ2-3; TRBD2 matches at 15 bases. Germline V gene sequence: CDR1 SQVTM, CDR2 ANQGSEA. This CDR3 contains 16 residues. J was trimmed by 6 bases and V by 2 bases; bases with no gene match: 6. The DNA for the CDR3 is TGCAGCGTTGAATTGGGACTAGCGGGAGGCATCGATACGCAGTATTTT. Protein: CSVELGLAGGIDTQYF.

CDR3 sequence reads: CASSSRGYAGELFF. CDR3 coding DNA: TGTGCCAGCAGCTCCCGGGGGTACGCCGGGGAGCTGTTTTTT. J is TRBJ2-2 and V is TRBV5-6, with D tentatively TRBD2 (6 bases). Looked up from germline, CDR1 is SGHDT and CDR2 is YYEEEE. This CDR3 comprises 14 residues. The germline V and J ends were trimmed by 3 bases and 6 bases, with 12 bases remaining between them.

The CDR3 DNA is TGTGCCAGCAGTGACGGGACAGTGAGCTCCTATAATTCACCCCTCCACTTT. It yields the protein CASSDGTVSSYNSPLHF. The rearrangement joins TRBV25-1 to TRBJ1-6, with 7 bases lining up with TRBD1. CDR1 and CDR2 from the germline V gene are MGHDK and SYGVNS. With 3 bases clipped from V and 0 bases from J, the junction kept 5 bases outside the gene matches. This CDR3 has 17 amino acids.

This rearrangement joins TRBV4-2 to TRBJ1-2; 8 bases map to TRBD1. V lost 4 bases, J lost 8 bases, and 6 bases stayed unmatched. CDR3 size: 13 residues. The germline CDR1 and CDR2 sequences are LGHNA and YNFKEQ. In DNA form, the CDR3 reads TGTGCCAGCAGCCGGGGACAGGTATACGGCTACACCTTC. Protein sequence: CASSRGQVYGYTF.

CDR3 protein: CASSRGWRGSTEAFF. The CDR3 DNA reads as TGTGCCAGCAGCCGGGGGTGGAGGGGAAGCACTGAAGCTTTCTTT. The V call is TRBV6-5, the J call TRBJ1-1; D is perhaps TRBD1 (5 bases). The CDR3 loop spans 15 amino acids. Germline V gene data show CDR1 as MNHEY and CDR2 as SVGAGI. Trimming stripped 6 bases from V and 4 bases from J, with 18 bases between.